This T cell receptor (beta chain) was sequenced for a study of response to subunit inactivated influenza vaccine. The study's findings and limits: New T cells are recruited in small numbers by each seasonal influenza vaccination, according to the authors' suggestion.

A note on this clonotype: The antigen is unknown.

CDR1 and CDR2 (germline): LNHNV, YYDKDF (reference sequence). The V and J ends lost 0 bases and 3 bases respectively, with 15 bases between them. The CDR3 has 16 amino acids. A single record per CDR3 protein comes from TCRdb applying MiXCR to the RT-PCR reads. The table records about 530,000 distinct CDR3 sequences, over 10% of them present only once. This chain links TRBV15 with TRBJ2-7; D possibly corresponds to TRBD2 (7 bases). Sequencing used PBMCs from blood, obtained 40 to 50 days after vaccination. This receptor was identified in a man aged 50 or older who received an inactivated influenza vaccine. The CDR3 loop is CATSRDMQAGHYEQYF. CDR3 bases: TGTGCCACCAGCAGAGATATGCAAGCGGGACACTACGAGCAGTACTTC.